A single sample is the source of the 14 T cell receptor beta chains below, sequenced in a study of T cells in Graves' hyperthyroidism and ophthalmopathy. From RNA transcripts, TCR beta CDR3 regions were amplified. HTBI primers were employed in a first-round RT-PCR of the TCR CDR3. A single record per CDR3 protein comes from TCRdb applying MiXCR to the multiplex PCR reads. The data contain 700,000 or so distinct CDR3 sequences, about a sixth of them singletons. Sequences were obtained from blood. These receptor sequences come from a man younger than 35 with Graves' hyperthyroidism.

The table lists this clonotype with a few counts. CDR3 bases: TGTGCCAGTAGTACCGAGGGACAGCTGAACACTGAAGCTTTCTTT. Translated: CASSTEGQLNTEAFF. The chain combines TRBV19 with TRBJ1-1, with 7 bases lining up with TRBD1. The V segment lost 4 bases and the J segment 0 bases; nucleotides outside the gene matches: 5. CDR3 size: 15 residues. Germline assignment: CDR1 LNHDA and CDR2 SQIVND (reference sequence).

Ten or more counts support this clonotype. This chain uses TRBV28 with TRBJ2-1; 10 nucleotides match TRBD2. V shed 4 bases, J shed 0 bases, and the junction held 3 bases outside the gene matches. The CDR3 is 16 amino acids. CDR1 and CDR2 from the germline V gene are MDHEN and SYDVKM. CDR3 in amino acids: CASSSPSGGSYNEQFF. Here the CDR3 DNA reads TGTGCCAGCAGTTCACCTAGCGGGGGCTCCTACAATGAGCAGTTCTTC.

In its sample, this clonotype was seen many times. This chain uses TRBV7-6 with TRBJ2-3, with 8 bases that match TRBD2. The CDR3 contains 15 residues. Germline CDR1 and CDR2: SGHVS and FNYEAQ. V lost 2 bases to trimming and J lost 1 base; unmatched junction nucleotides: 2. This CDR3 reads CASSLSLAGTDTQYF. CDR3 in DNA: TGTGCCAGCAGCTTATCACTAGCGGGCACAGATACGCAGTATTTT.

The chain links TRBV24-1 to TRBJ2-5; D could derive from TRBD1 or TRBD2 (5 bases each). The CDR3 covers 17 residues. V dropped 3 bases and J dropped 5 bases, with 21 bases sitting between them. Per the germline V gene, CDR1 is KGHDR and CDR2 is SFDVKD. CDR3 bases: TGTGCCACCAGTGATCCCCGGCAGGGAGCCTACAGTGAGACCCAGTACTTC. This codes for CATSDPRQGAYSETQYF.

Many counts were recorded for this clonotype. This sequence joins TRBV18 and TRBJ1-4; 7 nucleotides align to TRBD1. After removal of 2 bases from V and 6 bases from J, the junction contained 6 bases not matched to a gene. The CDR3 consists of 15 residues. CDR1 KGHSH and CDR2 LQKENI come from the germline V gene. The CDR3 sequence is CASSPGSGGDEKLFF. In nucleotides, the CDR3 is TGTGCCAGCTCACCAGGGTCAGGGGGAGATGAAAAACTGTTTTTT.

This clonotype was recorded a few times. The rearrangement links TRBV12-3 or TRBV12-4 to TRBJ1-6; no reliable D call. V dropped 1 base and J dropped 9 bases, with 7 bases sitting between them. The CDR3 runs 13 residues. The CDR3 is CASSLETGSPLHF. CDR3 DNA sequence: TGTGCCAGCAGTTTAGAGACCGGTTCACCCCTCCACTTT.

This clonotype was seen a handful of times. This chain links TRBV11-1 with TRBJ2-1; D assignment may be TRBD1 or TRBD2 (5 bases each). Germline-derived CDR1 and CDR2 are SGHAT and FQDESV (reference sequence). The CDR3 is made up of 15 amino acids. V was pared by 7 bases and J by 2 bases, with 15 bases between. CDR3 DNA: TGTGCCAGCACATCCTTCGGGGCAACCTACAATGAGCAGTTCTTC. This sequence encodes CASTSFGATYNEQFF. Full variable domain (missing parts from reference TRBV11-1 and TRBJ2-1): EAEVAQSPRYKITEKSQAVAFWCDPISGHATLYWYRQILGQGPELLVQFQDESVVDDSQLPKDRFSAERLKGVDSTLKIQPAELGDSAMYLCASTSFGATYNEQFFGPGTRLTVL.

This clonotype was counted ten times or more. This chain uses TRBV28 with TRBJ2-5; possibly TRBD1 or TRBD2 for D (5 bases each). CDR1 and CDR2 from the germline V gene are MDHEN and SYDVKM. This CDR3 is 14 amino acids long. Trimming shortened V by 5 bases and J by 4 bases, and 14 bases separated the two germline ends. This chain's CDR3 is CASSPRGARETQYF. The CDR3 nucleotides read TGTGCCAGCAGTCCCCGGGGCGCCAGAGAGACCCAGTACTTC.

At least ten counts were recorded for this clonotype. The genes are TRBV3-1 and TRBJ2-3; D gene uncertain. The V and J ends lost 1 base and 2 bases respectively, with 13 bases between them. The length of the CDR3 is 16 residues. Looked up from germline, CDR1 is LGHDT and CDR2 is YNNKEL (reference sequence). CDR3 DNA: TGTGCCAGCAGCCAAGGCCTTAGCATGAACACAGATACGCAGTATTTT. It codes for CASSQGLSMNTDTQYF.

At least ten counts were recorded for this clonotype. The chain links TRBV6-2 or TRBV6-3 to TRBJ2-3; 9 bases map to TRBD2. With 7 bases clipped from V and 4 bases from J, the junction kept 12 bases outside the gene matches. The CDR3 is made up of 16 amino acids. CDR1 MNHEY and CDR2 SVGEGT come from the germline V gene. The CDR3 DNA is TGTGCCAGCAAGGCTAGCGGGGCGGAAGACGCAGATACGCAGTATTTT. The encoded protein is CASKASGAEDADTQYF.

The gene calls are TRBV10-2 and TRBJ1-1, with 8 bases matching TRBD1. V was pared by 7 bases and J by 5 bases, with 6 bases of the junction left unmatched. CDR1 WSHSY and CDR2 SAAADI come from the germline V gene. The CDR3 runs to 13 residues. DNA of the CDR3: TGCGCCAGCAAACTGACAGGGGCTACTGAAGCTTTCTTT. Encoded protein: CASKLTGATEAFF.

The chain recombines TRBV5-5 with TRBJ2-3, with D uncertain. Germline V gene sequence: CDR1 SGHKS, CDR2 YYEKEE (reference sequence). Trimming shortened V by 1 base and J by 2 bases, and 14 bases separated the two germline ends. The CDR3 runs to 16 residues. CDR3 in DNA: TGTGCCAGCAGCTTGCGCTCCAAGGGATCCACAGATACGCAGTATTTT. Its translation is CASSLRSKGSTDTQYF. The full variable domain, completed using reference TRBV5-5 and TRBJ2-3, is DAGVTQSPTHLIKTRGQQVTLRCSPISGHKSVSWYQQVLGQGPQFIFQYYEKEERGRGNFPDRFSARQFPNYSSELNVNALLLGDSALYLCASSLRSKGSTDTQYFGPGTRLTVL.

This clonotype is a singleton in its sample. A much larger clone is a single base away; this may be a read error. The V gene is TRBV18, the J gene TRBJ1-4, with no clear D. This CDR3 contains 14 residues. Germline V CDR1 and CDR2: KGHSH, LQKENI. The CDR3 region has the DNA TGTGCCGGCTCACCACCGCGGACGGATGAAAAACTGTTTTTT. Its translation is CAGSPPRTDEKLFF.

This clonotype was observed at least ten times. V gene TRBV18 combines with J gene TRBJ2-1; the D is unclear. CDR1 KGHSH and CDR2 LQKENI come from the germline V gene. The V gene lost 9 bases and the J gene lost 0 bases, with 12 bases spanning the gap. CDR3 length: 14 residues. The CDR3 nucleotides read TGTGCCAGTTCGCTTACCCGCTCCTACAATGAGCAGTTCTTC. Its translation is CASSLTRSYNEQFF.